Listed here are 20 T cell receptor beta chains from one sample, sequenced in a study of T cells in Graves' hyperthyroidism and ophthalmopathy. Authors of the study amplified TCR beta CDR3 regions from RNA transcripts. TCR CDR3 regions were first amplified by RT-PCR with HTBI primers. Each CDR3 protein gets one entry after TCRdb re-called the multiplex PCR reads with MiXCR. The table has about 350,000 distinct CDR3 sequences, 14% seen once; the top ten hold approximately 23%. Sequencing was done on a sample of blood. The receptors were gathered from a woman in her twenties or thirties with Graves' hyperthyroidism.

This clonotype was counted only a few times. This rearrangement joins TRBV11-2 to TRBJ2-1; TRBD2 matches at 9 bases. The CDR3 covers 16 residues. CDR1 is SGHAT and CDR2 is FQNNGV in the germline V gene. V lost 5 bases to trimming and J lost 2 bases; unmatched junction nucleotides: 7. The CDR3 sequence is CASSPKTSGTYNEQFF. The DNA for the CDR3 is TGTGCCAGCAGCCCGAAGACTAGCGGCACCTACAATGAGCAGTTCTTC.

The CDR3 loop reads CSVKTTFSSDRTYEQYF. The DNA for the CDR3 is TGCAGCGTGAAGACCACCTTCTCATCGGACAGGACCTACGAGCAGTACTTC. The chain joins TRBV29-1 to TRBJ2-7; 7 nucleotides align to TRBD1. V lost 6 bases to trimming and J lost 2 bases; unmatched junction nucleotides: 19. CDR3 size: 17 residues. Germline CDR1 and CDR2: SQVTM and ANQGSEA.

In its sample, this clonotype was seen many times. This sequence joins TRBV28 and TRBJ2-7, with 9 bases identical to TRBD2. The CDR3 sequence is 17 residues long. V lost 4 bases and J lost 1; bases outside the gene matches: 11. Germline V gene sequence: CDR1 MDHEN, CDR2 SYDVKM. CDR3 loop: CASSSQTGTSWSYEQYF. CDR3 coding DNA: TGTGCCAGCAGTTCACAAACCGGGACTAGCTGGTCCTACGAGCAGTACTTC.

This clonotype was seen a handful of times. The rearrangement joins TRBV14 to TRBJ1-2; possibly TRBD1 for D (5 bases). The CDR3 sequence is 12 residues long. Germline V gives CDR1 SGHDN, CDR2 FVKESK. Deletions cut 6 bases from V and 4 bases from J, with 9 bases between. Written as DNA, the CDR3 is TGTGCCAGCAGTACGGGGGGCTATGGCTACACCTTC. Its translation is CASSTGGYGYTF.

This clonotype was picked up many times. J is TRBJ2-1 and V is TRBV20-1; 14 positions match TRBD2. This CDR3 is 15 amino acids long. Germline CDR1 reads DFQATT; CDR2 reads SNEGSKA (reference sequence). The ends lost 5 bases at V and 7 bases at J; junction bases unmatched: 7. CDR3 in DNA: TGCAGTGCTGGGGCGGGACTAGCGGGAGATAATGAGCAGTTCTTC. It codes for CSAGAGLAGDNEQFF.

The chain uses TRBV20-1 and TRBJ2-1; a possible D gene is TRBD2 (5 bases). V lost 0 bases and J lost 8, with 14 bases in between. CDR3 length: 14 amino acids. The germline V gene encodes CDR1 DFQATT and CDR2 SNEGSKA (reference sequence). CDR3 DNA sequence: TGCAGTGCTAGAGATCCAGGTAGCGCCGATGAGCAGTTCTTC. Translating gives CSARDPGSADEQFF.

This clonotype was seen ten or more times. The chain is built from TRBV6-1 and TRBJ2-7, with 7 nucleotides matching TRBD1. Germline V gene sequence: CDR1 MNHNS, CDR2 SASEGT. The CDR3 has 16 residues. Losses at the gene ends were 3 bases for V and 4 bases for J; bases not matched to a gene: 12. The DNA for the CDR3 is TGTGCCAGCAGTGACCCCGCCGGGACAGTTACTTACGAGCAGTACTTC. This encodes CASSDPAGTVTYEQYF.

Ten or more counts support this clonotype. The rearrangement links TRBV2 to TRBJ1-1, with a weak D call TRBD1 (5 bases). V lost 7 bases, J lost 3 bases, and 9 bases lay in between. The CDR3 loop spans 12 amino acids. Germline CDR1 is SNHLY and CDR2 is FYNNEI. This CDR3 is CASTGEYTEAFF. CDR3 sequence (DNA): TGTGCCAGCACGGGGGAATACACTGAAGCTTTCTTT.

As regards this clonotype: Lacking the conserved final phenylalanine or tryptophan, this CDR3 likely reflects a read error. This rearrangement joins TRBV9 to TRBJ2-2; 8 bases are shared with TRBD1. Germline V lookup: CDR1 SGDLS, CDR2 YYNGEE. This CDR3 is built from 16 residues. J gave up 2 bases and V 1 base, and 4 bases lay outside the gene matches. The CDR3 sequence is CASSVSGQGNTGELFL. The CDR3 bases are TGTGCCAGCAGCGTAAGTGGACAGGGAAACACCGGGGAGCTGTTTCTT.

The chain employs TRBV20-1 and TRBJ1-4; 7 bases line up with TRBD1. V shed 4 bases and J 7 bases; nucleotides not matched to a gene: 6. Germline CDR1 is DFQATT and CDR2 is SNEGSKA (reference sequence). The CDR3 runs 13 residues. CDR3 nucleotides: TGCAGTGCTATCCTGACAGGGACTGAAAAACTGTTTTTT. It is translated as CSAILTGTEKLFF.

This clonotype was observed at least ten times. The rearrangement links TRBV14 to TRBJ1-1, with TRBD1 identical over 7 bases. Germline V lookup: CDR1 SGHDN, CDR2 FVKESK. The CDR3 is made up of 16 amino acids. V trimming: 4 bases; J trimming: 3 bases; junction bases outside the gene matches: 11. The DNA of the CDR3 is TGTGCCAGCAGCCTCCGGGGCGGCAGGGGGGACACTGAAGCTTTCTTT. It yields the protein CASSLRGGRGDTEAFF.

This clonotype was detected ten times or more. The DNA of the CDR3 is TGTGCCACCAGTTCCACCGGGACAGGGACCAATGAGCAGTTCTTC. Translating it yields CATSSTGTGTNEQFF. The chain has TRBV24-1 and TRBJ2-1; 9 positions agree with TRBD1. Germline CDR1 reads KGHDR; CDR2 reads SFDVKD. Losses at the gene ends were 6 bases for V and 6 bases for J; bases not matched to a gene: 8. The CDR3 has 15 amino acids.

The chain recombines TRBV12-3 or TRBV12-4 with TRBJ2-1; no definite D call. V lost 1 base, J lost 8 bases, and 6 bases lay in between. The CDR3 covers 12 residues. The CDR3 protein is CASSLGLDEQFF. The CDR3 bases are TGTGCCAGCAGTTTAGGCCTAGATGAGCAGTTCTTC.

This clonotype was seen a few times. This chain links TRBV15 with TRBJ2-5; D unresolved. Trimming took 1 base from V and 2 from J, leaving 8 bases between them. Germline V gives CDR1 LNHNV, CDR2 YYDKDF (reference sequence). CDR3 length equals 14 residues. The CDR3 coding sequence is TGTGCCACCAGCAGAGGGGGTCCTCAAGAGACCCAGTACTTC. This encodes CATSRGGPQETQYF.

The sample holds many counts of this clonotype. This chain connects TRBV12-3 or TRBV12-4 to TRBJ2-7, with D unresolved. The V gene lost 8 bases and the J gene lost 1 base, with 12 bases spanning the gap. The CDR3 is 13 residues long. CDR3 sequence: CASQDLSSYEQYF. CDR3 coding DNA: TGTGCCAGCCAAGACCTTTCGTCCTACGAGCAGTACTTC.

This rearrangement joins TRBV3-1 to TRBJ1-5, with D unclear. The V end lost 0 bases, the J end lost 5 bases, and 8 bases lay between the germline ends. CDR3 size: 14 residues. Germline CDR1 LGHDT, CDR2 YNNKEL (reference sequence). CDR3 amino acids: CASSQDLGDQPQHF. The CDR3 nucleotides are TGTGCCAGCAGCCAAGATCTCGGGGATCAGCCCCAGCATTTT.

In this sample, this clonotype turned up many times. The CDR3 DNA is TGTGCCAGCAGCCCGACGGACATGACCCAGTACTTC. Residues: CASSPTDMTQYF. The V and J genes are TRBV7-2 and TRBJ2-5; D perhaps matches TRBD1 (5 bases). With 5 bases removed from V and 7 bases from J, the gap between germline ends came to 11 bases. Germline V gene sequence: CDR1 SGHTA, CDR2 FQGNSA. This CDR3 comprises 12 residues.

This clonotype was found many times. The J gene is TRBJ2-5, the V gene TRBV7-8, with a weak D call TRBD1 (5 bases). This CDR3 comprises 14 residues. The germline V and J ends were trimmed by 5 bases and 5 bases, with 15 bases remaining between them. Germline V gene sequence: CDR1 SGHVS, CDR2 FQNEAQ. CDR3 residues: CASSDSRQRETQYF. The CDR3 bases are TGTGCCAGCAGCGACTCGCGACAGAGGGAGACCCAGTACTTC.

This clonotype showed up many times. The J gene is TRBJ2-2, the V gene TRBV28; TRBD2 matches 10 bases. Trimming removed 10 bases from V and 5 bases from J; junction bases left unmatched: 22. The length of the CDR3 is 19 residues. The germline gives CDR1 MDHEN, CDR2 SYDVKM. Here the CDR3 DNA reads TGTGCCACCTTGGGGAGGGCCAGCGGGAGGGCCCGAAAAACCGGGGAGCTGTTTTTT. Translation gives CATLGRASGRARKTGELFF.

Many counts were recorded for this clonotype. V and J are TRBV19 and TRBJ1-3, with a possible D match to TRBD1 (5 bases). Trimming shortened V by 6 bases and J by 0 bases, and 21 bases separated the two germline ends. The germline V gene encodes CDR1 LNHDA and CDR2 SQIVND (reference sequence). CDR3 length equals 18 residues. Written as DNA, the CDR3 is TGTGCCAGTAGCCCGGCCGGAAGACAGTTCAGCTCTGGAAACACCATATATTTT. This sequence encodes CASSPAGRQFSSGNTIYF. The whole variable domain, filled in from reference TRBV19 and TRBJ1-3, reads DGGITQSPKYLFRKEGQNVTLSCEQNLNHDAMYWYRQDPGQGLRLIYYSQIVNDFQKGDIAEGYSVSREKKESFPLTVTSAQKNPTAFYLCASSPAGRQFSSGNTIYFGEGSWLTVV.